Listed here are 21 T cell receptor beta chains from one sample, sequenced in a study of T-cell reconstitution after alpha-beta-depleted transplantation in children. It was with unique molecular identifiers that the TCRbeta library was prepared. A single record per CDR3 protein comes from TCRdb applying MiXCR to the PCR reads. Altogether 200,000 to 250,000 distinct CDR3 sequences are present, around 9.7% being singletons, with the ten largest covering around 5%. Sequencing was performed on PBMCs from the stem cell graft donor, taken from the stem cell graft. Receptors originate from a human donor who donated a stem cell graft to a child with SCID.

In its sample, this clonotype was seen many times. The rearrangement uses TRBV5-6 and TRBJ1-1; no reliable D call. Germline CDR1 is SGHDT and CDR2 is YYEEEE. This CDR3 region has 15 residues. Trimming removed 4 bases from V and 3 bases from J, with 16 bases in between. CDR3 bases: TGTGCCAGCAGCCGCTGGACCGGACCTTACACTGAAGCTTTCTTT. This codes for CASSRWTGPYTEAFF.

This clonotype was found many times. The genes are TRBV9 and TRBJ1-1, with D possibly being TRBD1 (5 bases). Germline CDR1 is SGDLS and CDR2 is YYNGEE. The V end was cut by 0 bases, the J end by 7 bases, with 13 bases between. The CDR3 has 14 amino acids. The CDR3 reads CASSVGGQKIEAFF. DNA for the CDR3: TGTGCCAGCAGCGTAGGGGGCCAGAAAATTGAAGCTTTCTTT.

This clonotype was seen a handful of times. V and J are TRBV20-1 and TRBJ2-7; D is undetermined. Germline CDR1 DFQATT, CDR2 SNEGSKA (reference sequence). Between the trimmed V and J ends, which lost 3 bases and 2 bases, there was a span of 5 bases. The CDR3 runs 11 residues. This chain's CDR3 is CSASLTYEQYF. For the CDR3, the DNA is TGCAGTGCTAGTCTAACCTACGAGCAGTACTTC.

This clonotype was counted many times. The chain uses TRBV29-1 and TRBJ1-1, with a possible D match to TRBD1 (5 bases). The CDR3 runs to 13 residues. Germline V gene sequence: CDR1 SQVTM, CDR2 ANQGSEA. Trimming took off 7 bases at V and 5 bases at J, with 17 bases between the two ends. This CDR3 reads CSAQTAEGTEAFF. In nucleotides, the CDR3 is TGCAGCGCACAGACAGCGGAGGGTACTGAAGCTTTCTTT.

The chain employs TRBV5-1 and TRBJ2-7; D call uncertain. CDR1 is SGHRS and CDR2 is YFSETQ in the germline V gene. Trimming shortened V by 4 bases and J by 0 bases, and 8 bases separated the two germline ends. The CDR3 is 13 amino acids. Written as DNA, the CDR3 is TGCGCCAGCAGCAGCTGGGGCTCCTACGAGCAGTACTTC. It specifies CASSSWGSYEQYF.

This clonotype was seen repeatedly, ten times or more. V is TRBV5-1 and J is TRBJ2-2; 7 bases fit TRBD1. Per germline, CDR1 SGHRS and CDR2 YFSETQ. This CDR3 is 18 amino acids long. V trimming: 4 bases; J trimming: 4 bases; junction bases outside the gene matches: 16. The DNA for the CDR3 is TGCGCCAGCAGCGTGGGGACAGCCAACGAAGAGCTCACCGGGGAGCTGTTTTTT. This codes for CASSVGTANEELTGELFF.

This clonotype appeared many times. CDR3 nucleotides: TGCGCCAGCAGCTTGGAACGACGGGTCACTGAAGCTTTCTTT. Encoded protein: CASSLERRVTEAFF. The chain has TRBV5-1 and TRBJ1-1; D unclear. CDR1 SGHRS and CDR2 YFSETQ come from the germline V gene. V was clipped by 0 bases and J by 4 bases, with 10 bases between them. This CDR3 is 14 amino acids long. Combining the CDR3 with reference TRBV5-1 and TRBJ1-1 gives the whole variable domain KAGVTQTPRYLIKTRGQQVTLSCSPISGHRSVSWYQQTPGQGLQFLFEYFSETQRNKGNFPGRFSGRQFSNSRSEMNVSTLELGDSALYLCASSLERRVTEAFFGQGTRLTVV.

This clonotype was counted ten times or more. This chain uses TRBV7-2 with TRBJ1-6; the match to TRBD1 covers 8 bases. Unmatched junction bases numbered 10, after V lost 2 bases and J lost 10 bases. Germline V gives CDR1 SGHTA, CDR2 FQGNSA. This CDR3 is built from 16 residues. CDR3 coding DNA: TGTGCCAGCAGCTTAACGATGTCAGGGGGCAGATCACCCCTCCACTTT. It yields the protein CASSLTMSGGRSPLHF.

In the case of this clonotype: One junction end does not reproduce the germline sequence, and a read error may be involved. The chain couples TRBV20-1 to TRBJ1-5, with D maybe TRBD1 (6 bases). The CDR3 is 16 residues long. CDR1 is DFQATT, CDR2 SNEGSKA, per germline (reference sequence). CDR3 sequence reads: CCASLGGHRSNQPQHF. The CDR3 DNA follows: TGCTGTGCTAGTCTCGGGGGGCACCGTAGCAATCAGCCCCAGCATTTT.

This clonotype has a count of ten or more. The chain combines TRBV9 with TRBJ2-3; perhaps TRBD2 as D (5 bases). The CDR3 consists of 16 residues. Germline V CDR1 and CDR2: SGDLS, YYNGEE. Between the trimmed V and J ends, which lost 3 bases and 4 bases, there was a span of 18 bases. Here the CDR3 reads CASSDPVGDGADTQYF. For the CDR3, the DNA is TGTGCCAGCAGCGACCCTGTCGGGGATGGAGCAGATACGCAGTATTTT. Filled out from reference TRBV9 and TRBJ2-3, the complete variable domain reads DSGVTQTPKHLITATGQRVTLRCSPRSGDLSVYWYQQSLDQGLQFLIQYYNGEERAKGNILERFSAQQFPDLHSELNLSSLELGDSALYFCASSDPVGDGADTQYFGPGTRLTVL.

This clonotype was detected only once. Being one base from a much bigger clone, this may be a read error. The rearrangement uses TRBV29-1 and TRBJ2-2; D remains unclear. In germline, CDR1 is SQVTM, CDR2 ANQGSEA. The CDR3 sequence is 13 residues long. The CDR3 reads CSAEGQITGELFF. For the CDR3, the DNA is TGCAGCGCTGAAGGGCAGATCACCGGGGAGCTGTTTTTT.

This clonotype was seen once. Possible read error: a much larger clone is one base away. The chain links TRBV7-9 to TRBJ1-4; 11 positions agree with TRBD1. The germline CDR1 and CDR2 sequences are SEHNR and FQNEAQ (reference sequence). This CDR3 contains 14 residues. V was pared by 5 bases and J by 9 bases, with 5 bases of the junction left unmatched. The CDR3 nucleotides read TGTGCCAGCAGCAAGGACAGGGGGCCTAAAAAACTGTTTTTT. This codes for CASSKDRGPKKLFF. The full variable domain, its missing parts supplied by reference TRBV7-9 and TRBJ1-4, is DTGVSQNPRHKITKRGQNVTFRCDPISEHNRLYWYRQTLGQGPEFLTYFQNEAQLEKSRLLSDRFSAERPKGSFSTLEIQRTEQGDSAMYLCASSKDRGPKKLFFGSGTQLSVL.

Written as DNA, the CDR3 is TGTGCCAGCAGCCCCGAGTTCGACAATGAGCAGTTCTTC. This sequence encodes CASSPEFDNEQFF. This chain uses TRBV7-9 with TRBJ2-1; D remains ambiguous. Looked up from germline, CDR1 is SEHNR and CDR2 is FQNEAQ (reference sequence). The CDR3 spans 13 residues. Trimming took 5 bases from V and 5 from J, leaving 10 bases between them.

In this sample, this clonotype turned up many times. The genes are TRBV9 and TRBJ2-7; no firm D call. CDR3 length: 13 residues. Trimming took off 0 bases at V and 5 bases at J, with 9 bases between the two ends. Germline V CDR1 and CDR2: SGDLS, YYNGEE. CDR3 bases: TGTGCCAGCAGCGTAGGCGATTGGGACGAGCAGTACTTC. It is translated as CASSVGDWDEQYF.

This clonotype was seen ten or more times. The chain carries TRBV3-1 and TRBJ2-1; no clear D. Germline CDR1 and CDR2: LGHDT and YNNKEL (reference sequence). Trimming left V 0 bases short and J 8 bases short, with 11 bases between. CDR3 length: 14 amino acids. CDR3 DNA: TGTGCCAGCAGCCAAGATTTCCCGCTCGATGAGCAGTTCTTC. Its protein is CASSQDFPLDEQFF.

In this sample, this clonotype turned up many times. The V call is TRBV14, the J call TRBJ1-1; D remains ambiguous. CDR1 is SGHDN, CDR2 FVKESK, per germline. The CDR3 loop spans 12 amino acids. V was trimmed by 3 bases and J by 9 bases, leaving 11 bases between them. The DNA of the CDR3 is TGTGCCAGCAGCCAGCCCCTACAACAAGCTTTCTTT. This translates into CASSQPLQQAFF. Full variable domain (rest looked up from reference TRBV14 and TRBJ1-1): EAGVTQFPSHSVIEKGQTVTLRCDPISGHDNLYWYRRVMGKEIKFLLHFVKESKQDESGMPNNRFLAERTGGTYSTLKVQPAELEDSGVYFCASSQPLQQAFFGQGTRLTVV.

Here the CDR3 DNA reads TGCAGTGCGGGGGGCAGCTCCTACAATGAGCAGTTCTTC. It codes for CSAGGSSYNEQFF. The V call is TRBV20-1, the J call TRBJ2-1, with D perhaps matching TRBD1 or TRBD2 (6 bases each). This CDR3 is 13 amino acids long. V was trimmed by 6 bases and J by 0 bases, leaving 9 bases between them. CDR1 DFQATT and CDR2 SNEGSKA come from the germline V gene (reference sequence).

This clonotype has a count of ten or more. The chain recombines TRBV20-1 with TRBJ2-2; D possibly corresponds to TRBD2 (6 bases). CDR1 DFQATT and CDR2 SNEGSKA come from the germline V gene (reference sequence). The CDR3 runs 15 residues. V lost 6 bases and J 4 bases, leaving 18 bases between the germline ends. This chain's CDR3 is CSARRGWDSTGELFF. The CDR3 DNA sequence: TGCAGTGCCCGTCGGGGGTGGGATAGCACCGGGGAGCTGTTTTTT.

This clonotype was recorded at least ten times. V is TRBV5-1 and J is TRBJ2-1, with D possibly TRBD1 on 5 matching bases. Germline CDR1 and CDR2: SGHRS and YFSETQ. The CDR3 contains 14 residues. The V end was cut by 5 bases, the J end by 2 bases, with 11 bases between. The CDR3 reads CASSPMGPYNEQFF. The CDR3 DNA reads TGCGCCAGCAGTCCTATGGGGCCCTACAATGAGCAGTTCTTC. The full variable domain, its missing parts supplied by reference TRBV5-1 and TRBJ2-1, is KAGVTQTPRYLIKTRGQQVTLSCSPISGHRSVSWYQQTPGQGLQFLFEYFSETQRNKGNFPGRFSGRQFSNSRSEMNVSTLELGDSALYLCASSPMGPYNEQFFGPGTRLTVL.

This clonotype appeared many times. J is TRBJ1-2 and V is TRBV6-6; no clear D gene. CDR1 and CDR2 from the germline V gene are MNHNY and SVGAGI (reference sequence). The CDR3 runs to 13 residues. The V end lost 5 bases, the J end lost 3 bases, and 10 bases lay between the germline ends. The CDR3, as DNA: TGTGCCAGCAGTGGCAGCGGCGACTATGGCTACACCTTC. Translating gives CASSGSGDYGYTF.

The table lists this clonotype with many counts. CDR3 loop: CASSVQGNTEAFF. The CDR3 nucleotides are TGTGCCAGCAGTGTCCAGGGGAACACTGAAGCTTTCTTT. The V gene is TRBV11-2, the J gene TRBJ1-1; D possibly corresponds to TRBD1 (5 bases). The CDR3 has 13 amino acids. V was trimmed by 6 bases and J by 1 base, leaving 9 bases between them. CDR1 and CDR2 (germline): SGHAT, FQNNGV.